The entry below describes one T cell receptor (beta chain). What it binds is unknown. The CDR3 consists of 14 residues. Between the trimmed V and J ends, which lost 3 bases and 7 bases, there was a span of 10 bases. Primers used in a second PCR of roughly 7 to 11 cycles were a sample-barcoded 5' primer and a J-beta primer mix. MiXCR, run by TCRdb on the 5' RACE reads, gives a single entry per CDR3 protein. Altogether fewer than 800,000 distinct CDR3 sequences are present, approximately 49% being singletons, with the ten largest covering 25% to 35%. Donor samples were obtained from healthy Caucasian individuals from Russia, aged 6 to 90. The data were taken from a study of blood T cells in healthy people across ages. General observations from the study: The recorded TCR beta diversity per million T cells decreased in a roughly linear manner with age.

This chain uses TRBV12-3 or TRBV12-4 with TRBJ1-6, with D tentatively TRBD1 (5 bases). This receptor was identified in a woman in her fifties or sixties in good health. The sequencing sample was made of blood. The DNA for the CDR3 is TGTGCCAGCAGTTTTGGGACGGTGAATTCACCCCTCCACTTT. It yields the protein CASSFGTVNSPLHF.